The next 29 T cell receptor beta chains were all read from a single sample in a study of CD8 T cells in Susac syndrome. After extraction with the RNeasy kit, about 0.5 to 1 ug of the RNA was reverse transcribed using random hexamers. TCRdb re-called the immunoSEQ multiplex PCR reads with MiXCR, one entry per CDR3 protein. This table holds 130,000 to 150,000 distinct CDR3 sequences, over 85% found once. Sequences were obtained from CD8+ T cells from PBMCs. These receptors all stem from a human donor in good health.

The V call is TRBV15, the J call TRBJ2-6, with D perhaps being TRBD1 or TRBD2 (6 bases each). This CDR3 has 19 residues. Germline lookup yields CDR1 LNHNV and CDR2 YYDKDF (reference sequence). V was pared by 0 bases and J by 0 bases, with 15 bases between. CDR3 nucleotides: TGTGCCACCAGCAGAGAGGGTAGGGGGGCTTTCTCTGGGGCCAACGTCCTGACTTTC. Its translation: CATSREGRGAFSGANVLTF.

The CDR3 loop is CASSLAPRAQETQYF. In DNA form, the CDR3 reads TGTGCCAGCAGTTTAGCCCCCAGGGCCCAAGAGACCCAGTACTTC. The chain uses TRBV12-3 or TRBV12-4 and TRBJ2-5; D may be TRBD1 (5 bases). The CDR3 is 15 residues long. V lost 0 bases and J lost 1, with 9 bases in between.

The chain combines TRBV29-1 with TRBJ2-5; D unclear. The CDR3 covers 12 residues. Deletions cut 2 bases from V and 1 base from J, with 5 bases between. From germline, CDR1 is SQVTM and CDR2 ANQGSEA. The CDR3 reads CSVEPGQETQYF. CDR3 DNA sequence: TGCAGCGTTGAACCCGGCCAAGAGACCCAGTACTTC. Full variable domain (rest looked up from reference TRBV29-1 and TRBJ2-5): SAVISQKPSRDICQRGTSLTIQCQVDSQVTMMFWYRQQPGQSLTLIATANQGSEATYESGFVIDKFPISRPNLTFSTLTVSNMSPEDSSIYLCSVEPGQETQYFGPGTRLLVL.

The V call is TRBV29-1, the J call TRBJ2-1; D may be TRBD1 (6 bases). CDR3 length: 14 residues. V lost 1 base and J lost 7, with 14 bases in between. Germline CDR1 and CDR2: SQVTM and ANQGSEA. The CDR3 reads CSVEGRGSVNEQFF. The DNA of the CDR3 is TGCAGCGTTGAAGGCAGGGGATCGGTGAATGAGCAGTTCTTC.

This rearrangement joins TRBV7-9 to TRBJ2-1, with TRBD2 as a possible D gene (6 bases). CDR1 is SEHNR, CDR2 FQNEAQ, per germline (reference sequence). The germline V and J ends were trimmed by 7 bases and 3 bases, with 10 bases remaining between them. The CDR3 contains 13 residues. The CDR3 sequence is CASMGLDYNEQFF. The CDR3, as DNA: TGTGCCAGCATGGGACTGGACTACAATGAGCAGTTCTTC.

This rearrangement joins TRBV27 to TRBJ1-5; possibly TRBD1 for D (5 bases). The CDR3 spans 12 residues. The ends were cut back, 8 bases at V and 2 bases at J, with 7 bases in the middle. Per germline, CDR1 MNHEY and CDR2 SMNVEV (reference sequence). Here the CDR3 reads CASVGGNQPQHF. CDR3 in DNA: TGTGCCAGCGTAGGGGGCAATCAGCCCCAGCATTTT.

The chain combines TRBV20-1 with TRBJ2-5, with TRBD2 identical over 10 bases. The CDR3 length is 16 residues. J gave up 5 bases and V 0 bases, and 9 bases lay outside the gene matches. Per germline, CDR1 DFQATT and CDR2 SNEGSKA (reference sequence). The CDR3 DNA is TGCAGTGCTAGAGATCTGACTAGCGGGTACCGGGAGACCCAGTACTTC. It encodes CSARDLTSGYRETQYF.

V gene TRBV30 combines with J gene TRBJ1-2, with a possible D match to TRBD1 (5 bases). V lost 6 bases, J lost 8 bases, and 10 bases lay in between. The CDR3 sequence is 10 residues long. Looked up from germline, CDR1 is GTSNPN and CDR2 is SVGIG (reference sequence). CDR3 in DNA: TGTGCCTGCTCAGGGTACGGCTACACCTTC. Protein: CACSGYGYTF.

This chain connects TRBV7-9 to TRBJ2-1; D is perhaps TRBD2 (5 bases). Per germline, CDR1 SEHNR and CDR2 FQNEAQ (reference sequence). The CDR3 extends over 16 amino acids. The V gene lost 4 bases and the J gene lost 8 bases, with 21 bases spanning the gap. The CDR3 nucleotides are TGTGCCAGCAGCTCCCTTGCGGAGAGGGCTGGGGATGAGCAGTTCTTC. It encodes CASSSLAERAGDEQFF.

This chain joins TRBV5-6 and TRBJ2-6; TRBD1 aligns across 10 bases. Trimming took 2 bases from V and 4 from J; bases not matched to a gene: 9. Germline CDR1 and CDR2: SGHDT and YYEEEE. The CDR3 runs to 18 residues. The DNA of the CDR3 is TGTGCCAGCAGCTTAGAGACAGGGGGCGTCCCCGGGGCCAACGTCCTGACTTTC. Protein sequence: CASSLETGGVPGANVLTF. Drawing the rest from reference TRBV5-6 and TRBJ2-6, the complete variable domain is DAGVTQSPTHLIKTRGQQVTLRCSPKSGHDTVSWYQQALGQGPQFIFQYYEEEERQRGNFPDRFSGHQFPNYSSELNVNALLLGDSALYLCASSLETGGVPGANVLTFGAGSRLTVL.

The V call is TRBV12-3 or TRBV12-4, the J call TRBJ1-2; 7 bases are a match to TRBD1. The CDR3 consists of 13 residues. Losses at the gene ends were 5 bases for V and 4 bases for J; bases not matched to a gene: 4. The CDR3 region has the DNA TGTGCCAGCAGTCGCGACAGGGTCTATGGCTACACCTTC. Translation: CASSRDRVYGYTF.

The CDR3 bases are TGTGCCAGCTCACCAAGACAGGACTCCACTGAAGCTTTCTTT. Translation gives CASSPRQDSTEAFF. J is TRBJ1-1 and V is TRBV18; TRBD1 might be the D (6 bases). Trimming took 2 bases from V and 4 from J, leaving 11 bases between them. The germline CDR1 and CDR2 sequences are KGHSH and LQKENI. The CDR3 extends over 14 amino acids. Combining the CDR3 with reference TRBV18 and TRBJ1-1 gives the whole variable domain NAGVMQNPRHLVRRRGQEARLRCSPMKGHSHVYWYRQLPEEGLKFMVYLQKENIIDESGMPKERFSAEFPKEGPSILRIQQVVRGDSAAYFCASSPRQDSTEAFFGQGTRLTVV.

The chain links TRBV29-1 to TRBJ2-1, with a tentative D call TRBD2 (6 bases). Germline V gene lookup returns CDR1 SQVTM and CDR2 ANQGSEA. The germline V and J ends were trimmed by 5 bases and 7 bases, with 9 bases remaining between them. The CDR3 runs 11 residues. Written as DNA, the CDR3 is TGCAGCGTTCCGGGGAGGAATGAGCAGTTCTTC. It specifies CSVPGRNEQFF.

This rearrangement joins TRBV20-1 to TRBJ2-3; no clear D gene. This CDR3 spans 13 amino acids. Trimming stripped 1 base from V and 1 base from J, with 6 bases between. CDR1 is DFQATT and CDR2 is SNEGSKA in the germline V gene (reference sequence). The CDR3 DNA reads TGCAGTGCTAGAGGCCCCCGCACAGATACGCAGTATTTT. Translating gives CSARGPRTDTQYF.

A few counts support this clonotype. CDR3 in amino acids: CSVFLETQYF. The CDR3 bases are TGCAGCGTTTTCCTCGAGACCCAGTACTTC. This chain links TRBV29-1 with TRBJ2-5; no clear D gene. The CDR3 totals 10 residues. V lost 5 bases, J lost 5 bases, and 6 bases lay in between. CDR1 is SQVTM, CDR2 ANQGSEA, per germline.

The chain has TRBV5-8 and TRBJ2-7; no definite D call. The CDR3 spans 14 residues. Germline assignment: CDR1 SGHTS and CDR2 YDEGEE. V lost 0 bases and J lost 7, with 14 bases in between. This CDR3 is CASSLVGPVREQYF. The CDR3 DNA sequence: TGTGCCAGCAGCTTGGTCGGGCCAGTGAGGGAGCAGTACTTC.

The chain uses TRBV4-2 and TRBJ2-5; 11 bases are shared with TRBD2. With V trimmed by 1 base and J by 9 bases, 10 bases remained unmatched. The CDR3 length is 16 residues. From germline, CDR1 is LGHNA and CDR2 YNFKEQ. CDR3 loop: CASSQVGTSGPLAQYF. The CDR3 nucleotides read TGTGCCAGCAGCCAAGTAGGGACTAGCGGACCGTTGGCCCAGTACTTC.

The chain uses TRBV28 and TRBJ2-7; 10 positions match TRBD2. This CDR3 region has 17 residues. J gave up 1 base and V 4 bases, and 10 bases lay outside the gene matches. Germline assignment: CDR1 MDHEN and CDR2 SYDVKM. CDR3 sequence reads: CASSYRSMTSGSYEQYF. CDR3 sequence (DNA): TGTGCCAGCAGTTACAGAAGCATGACTAGCGGGTCCTACGAGCAGTACTTC.

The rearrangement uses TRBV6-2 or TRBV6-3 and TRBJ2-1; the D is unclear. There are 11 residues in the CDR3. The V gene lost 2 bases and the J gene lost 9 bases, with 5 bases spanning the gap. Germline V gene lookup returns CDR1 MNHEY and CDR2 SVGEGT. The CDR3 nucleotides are TGTGCCAGCAGTTACGTAAGTGAGCAGTTCTTC. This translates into CASSYVSEQFF.

Here the CDR3 DNA reads TGCAGCGTCCTTACAGGGGGTACCCATGGCTACACCTTC. Its translation is CSVLTGGTHGYTF. The chain employs TRBV29-1 and TRBJ1-2, with 8 nucleotides matching TRBD1. Germline V lookup: CDR1 SQVTM, CDR2 ANQGSEA. This CDR3 is built from 13 residues. Trimming cost V 6 bases and J 6 bases; bases outside gene matches: 9.

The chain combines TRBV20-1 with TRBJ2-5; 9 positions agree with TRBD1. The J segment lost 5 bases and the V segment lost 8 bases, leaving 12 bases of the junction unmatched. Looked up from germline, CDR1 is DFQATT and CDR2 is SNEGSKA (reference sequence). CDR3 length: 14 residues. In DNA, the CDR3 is TGCAGTACCCGAAGACAGGGGGGTTCGGAGACCCAGTACTTC. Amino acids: CSTRRQGGSETQYF.

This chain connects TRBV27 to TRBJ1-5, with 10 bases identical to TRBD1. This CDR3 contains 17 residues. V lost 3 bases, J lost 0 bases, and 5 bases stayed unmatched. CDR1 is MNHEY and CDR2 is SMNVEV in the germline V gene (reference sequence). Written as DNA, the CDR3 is TGTGCCAGCAGTTTGGAGGGGGACAGGGGTAGCAATCAGCCCCAGCATTTT. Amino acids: CASSLEGDRGSNQPQHF.

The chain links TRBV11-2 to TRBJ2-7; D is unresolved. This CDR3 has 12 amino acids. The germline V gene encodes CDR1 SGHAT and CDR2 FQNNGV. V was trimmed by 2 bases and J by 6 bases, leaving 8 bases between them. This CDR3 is CASSLHLSEQYF. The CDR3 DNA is TGTGCCAGCAGCTTACACCTTTCCGAGCAGTACTTC. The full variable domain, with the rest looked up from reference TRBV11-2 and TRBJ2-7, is EAGVAQSPRYKIIEKRQSVAFWCNPISGHATLYWYQQILGQGPKLLIQFQNNGVVDDSQLPKDRFSAERLKGVDSTLKIQPAKLEDSAVYLCASSLHLSEQYFGPGTRLTVT.

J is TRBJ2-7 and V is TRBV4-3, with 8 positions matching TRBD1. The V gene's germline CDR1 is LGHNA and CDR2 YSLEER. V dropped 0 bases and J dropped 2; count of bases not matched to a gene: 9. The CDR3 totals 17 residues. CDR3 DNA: TGCGCCAGCAGCCAAGATTTAGGCGGGACAGGCCCCTACGAGCAGTACTTC. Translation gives CASSQDLGGTGPYEQYF.

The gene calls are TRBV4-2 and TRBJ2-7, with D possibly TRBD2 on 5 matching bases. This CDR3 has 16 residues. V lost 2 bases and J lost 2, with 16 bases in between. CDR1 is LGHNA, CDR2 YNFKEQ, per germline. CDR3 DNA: TGTGCCAGCAGCCAACCCTCCTGGGAGTTTACCTACGAGCAGTACTTC. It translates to CASSQPSWEFTYEQYF.

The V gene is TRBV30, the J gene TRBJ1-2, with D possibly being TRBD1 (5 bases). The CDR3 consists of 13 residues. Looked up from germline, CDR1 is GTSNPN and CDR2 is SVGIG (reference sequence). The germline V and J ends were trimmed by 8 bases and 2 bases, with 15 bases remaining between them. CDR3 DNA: TGTGCCCTAGGGGTCGAGAAAAACTATGGCTACACCTTC. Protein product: CALGVEKNYGYTF.

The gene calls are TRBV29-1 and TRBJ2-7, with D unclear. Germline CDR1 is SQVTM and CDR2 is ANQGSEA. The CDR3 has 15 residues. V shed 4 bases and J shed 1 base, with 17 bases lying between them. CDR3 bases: TGCAGCGTTGCACCGGTGGAGAAGGGTTCCTACGAGCAGTACTTC. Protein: CSVAPVEKGSYEQYF.

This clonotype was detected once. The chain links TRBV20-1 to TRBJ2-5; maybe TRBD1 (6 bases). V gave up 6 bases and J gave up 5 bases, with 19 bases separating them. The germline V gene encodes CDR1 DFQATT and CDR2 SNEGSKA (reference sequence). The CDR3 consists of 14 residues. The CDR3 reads CSAYDRPERETQYF. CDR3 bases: TGCAGTGCCTATGACAGGCCAGAACGGGAGACCCAGTACTTC.

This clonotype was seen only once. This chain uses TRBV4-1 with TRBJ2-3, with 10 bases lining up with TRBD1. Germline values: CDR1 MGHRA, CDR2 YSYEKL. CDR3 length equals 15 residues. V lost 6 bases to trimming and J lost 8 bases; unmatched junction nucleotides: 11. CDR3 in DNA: TGCGCCAGCAGGGCAGGGACAGGGGTAGTAGGTACGCAGTATTTT. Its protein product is CASRAGTGVVGTQYF.